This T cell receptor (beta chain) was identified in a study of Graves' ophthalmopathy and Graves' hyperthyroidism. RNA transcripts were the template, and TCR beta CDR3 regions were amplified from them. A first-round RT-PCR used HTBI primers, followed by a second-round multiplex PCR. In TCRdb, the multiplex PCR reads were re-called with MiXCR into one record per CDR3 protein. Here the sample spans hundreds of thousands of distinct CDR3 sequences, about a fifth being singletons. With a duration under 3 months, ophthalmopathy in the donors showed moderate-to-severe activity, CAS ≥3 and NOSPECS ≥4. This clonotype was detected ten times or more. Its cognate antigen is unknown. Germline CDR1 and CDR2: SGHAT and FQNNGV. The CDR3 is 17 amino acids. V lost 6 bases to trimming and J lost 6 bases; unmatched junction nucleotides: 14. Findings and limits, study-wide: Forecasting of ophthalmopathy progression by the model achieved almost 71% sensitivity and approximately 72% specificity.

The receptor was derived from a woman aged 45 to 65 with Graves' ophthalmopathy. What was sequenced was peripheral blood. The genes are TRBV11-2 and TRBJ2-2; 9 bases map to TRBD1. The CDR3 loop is CASRSNFRDRVSGELFF. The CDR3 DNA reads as TGTGCCAGCAGATCAAACTTCCGGGACAGGGTCTCCGGGGAGCTGTTTTTT.